These T cell receptor beta chains were read from a single sample in a study of beta chain features in type 1 diabetes. Produced via immunoSEQ multiplex PCR; TCRdb's table is partial and in-frame only. The sample carries about 170,000 clones, less than 9.5% recorded once. The sequenced sample was central memory CD4+ T cells from blood. Source of these receptors: a woman aged 40 to 49 with type 1 diabetes. Each CDR3 is given with its conserved first and last residue. A D gene is named only where the DNA matches it firmly. Not every row has a clone size; where given, it reads once, few, many or a size class.

TGTGCCAGCACAACCGGGACTAGCGGGGGTACTGAGCAGTTCTTC,CASTTGTSGGTEQFF,TRBD2,once,15,TRBJ2-1,TRBV5-4
TGCGCCAGCAGCCCGAGTCCGCTAGTAACTAATGAAAAACTGTTTTTT,CASSPSPLVTNEKLFF,-,-,16,TRBJ1-4,TRBV4-1
TGCGCCAGCAGCCCGAGCGGGTCACACTACGAGCAGTACTTC,CASSPSGSHYEQYF,-,few,14,TRBJ2-7,TRBV5-1
TGTGCCAGCAGCTTACAAAGGGGCGAGACCCAGTACTTC,CASSLQRGETQYF,-,-,13,TRBJ2-5,TRBV7-2
TGTGCCAGTAGTATAGCGGGGGGCCACGAGCAGTACTTC,CASSIAGGHEQYF,-,-,13,TRBJ2-7,TRBV19
TGTGCCAGCAGCTCCGCAGGGGGGTCTGGAAACACCATATATTTT,CASSSAGGSGNTIYF,TRBD1,few,15,TRBJ1-3,TRBV7-3
TGTGCCAGCAGTGAGGGGCCGAATAGCAATCAGCCCCAGCATTTT,CASSEGPNSNQPQHF,-,-,15,TRBJ1-5,TRBV2
TGCGCCAGCAGCGTAACACCGAACACTGAAGCTTTCTTT,CASSVTPNTEAFF,-,-,13,TRBJ1-1,TRBV4-3
TGTGCCAGCAGTTTACAGGGGGGCTACGAGCAGTACTTC,CASSLQGGYEQYF,-,-,13,TRBJ2-7,TRBV27
TGTGCCAGCAGCTTAGGACTAGCGGGGAGGAATGAGCAGTTCTTC,CASSLGLAGRNEQFF,TRBD2,-,15,TRBJ2-1,TRBV7-9
TGTGCCAGCAGTTCCCAGAACAATGAGCAGTTCTTC,CASSSQNNEQFF,-,-,12,TRBJ2-1,TRBV28
TGTGCCAGCAGCCTCCCGACTAGAGAGACCCAGTACTTC,CASSLPTRETQYF,-,few,13,TRBJ2-5,TRBV28
TGCAGCGTTGAAGCGGACAGGGGCGGCCACGAGCAGTACTTC,CSVEADRGGHEQYF,TRBD1,few,14,TRBJ2-7,TRBV29-1